The 29 T cell receptor beta chains reported below all come from one sample, sequenced in a study of Graves' ophthalmopathy and Graves' hyperthyroidism. RNA transcripts served as template for amplifying TCR beta CDR3 sequences. A first-round RT-PCR used HTBI primers, followed by a second-round multiplex PCR. TCRdb called the multiplex PCR reads again in MiXCR, with one record for every CDR3 protein. The sample lists approximately 640,000 distinct CDR3 sequences, 35% to 50% occurring once. The specimen sequenced was peripheral blood. The receptor source for this set is an adult man with Graves' ophthalmopathy.

This clonotype appeared once. The chain couples TRBV25-1 to TRBJ1-3, with 7 bases matching TRBD1. Trimming cost V 2 bases and J 4 bases; bases outside gene matches: 8. This CDR3 region has 16 residues. CDR1 and CDR2 (germline): MGHDK, SYGVNS. DNA for the CDR3: TGTGCCAGCAGTGAACCGTTTGGGACAGCCGGAAACACCATATATTTT. Its protein product is CASSEPFGTAGNTIYF. Full variable domain (rest looked up from reference TRBV25-1 and TRBJ1-3): EADIYQTPRYLVIGTGKKITLECSQTMGHDKMYWYQQDPGMELHLIHYSYGVNSTEKGDLSSESTVSRIRTEHFPLTLESARPSHTSQYLCASSEPFGTAGNTIYFGEGSWLTVV.

This chain uses TRBV24-1 with TRBJ2-7; no clear D. CDR1 is KGHDR and CDR2 is SFDVKD in the germline V gene. Trimming left V 7 bases short and J 9 bases short, with 12 bases between. This CDR3 is 11 amino acids long. CDR3 in DNA: TGTGCCACCAGCTCTACCGATGTGCAGTACTTC. It encodes CATSSTDVQYF.

This clonotype was picked up many times. This chain uses TRBV10-3 with TRBJ1-5; D is perhaps TRBD1 (6 bases). Trimming took off 10 bases at V and 6 bases at J, with 19 bases between the two ends. The CDR3 contains 14 residues. CDR1 and CDR2 (germline): ENHRY, SYGVKD. In DNA form, the CDR3 reads TGTGCCAGCTGGGAAACAGGGATCAGTCAGCCCCAGCATTTT. Protein sequence: CASWETGISQPQHF.

This clonotype came up many times. This rearrangement joins TRBV4-1 to TRBJ2-5; D might be TRBD2 (5 bases). Germline values: CDR1 MGHRA, CDR2 YSYEKL. The CDR3 covers 20 residues. V was shortened by 1 base and J by 2 bases, with 26 bases between the two germline ends. The CDR3 is CASSQVQDTPRVLGQETQYF. The CDR3 nucleotides read TGCGCCAGCAGCCAAGTCCAAGACACTCCGAGGGTACTAGGGCAAGAGACCCAGTACTTC.

The genes are TRBV7-9 and TRBJ1-2; D is unclear. From germline, CDR1 is SEHNR and CDR2 FQNEAQ (reference sequence). The ends were cut back, 1 base at V and 3 bases at J, with 12 bases in the middle. This CDR3 has 15 amino acids. For the CDR3, the DNA is TGTGCCAGCAGCTTAGGGAGTACCGGGGACTATGGCTACACCTTC. This codes for CASSLGSTGDYGYTF.

On this clonotype: Since a much larger clone is just one base distant, this may be a read error. The chain has TRBV6-5 and TRBJ1-2, with D unresolved. This CDR3 is 15 amino acids long. CDR1 is MNHEY, CDR2 SVGAGI, per germline. V lost 8 bases and J lost 4, with 20 bases in between. In DNA form, the CDR3 reads TGTGCCAGCGGTAAGGAGAGCAGCCACTTCTATGGCTACACCTTC. Translated, it gives CASGKESSHFYGYTF.

J is TRBJ2-5 and V is TRBV7-6; 8 bases line up with TRBD1. Germline CDR1 and CDR2: SGHVS and FNYEAQ. The CDR3 runs 15 residues. Trimming cost V 7 bases and J 5 bases; bases outside gene matches: 12. CDR3 region: CASTPGGVGVETQYF. CDR3 sequence (DNA): TGTGCCAGCACCCCAGGGGGCGTGGGGGTGGAGACCCAGTACTTC. Combining the CDR3 with reference TRBV7-6 and TRBJ2-5 gives the whole variable domain GAGVSQSPRYKVTKRGQDVALRCDPISGHVSLYWYRQALGQGPEFLTYFNYEAQQDKSGLPNDRFSAERPEGSISTLTIQRTEQRDSAMYRCASTPGGVGVETQYFGPGTRLLVL.

This clonotype was detected ten times or more. J is TRBJ2-6 and V is TRBV29-1; tentative D call: TRBD1 (5 bases). There are 17 residues in the CDR3. CDR1 is SQVTM and CDR2 is ANQGSEA in the germline V gene. V lost 1 base, J lost 0 bases, and 13 bases lay in between. The CDR3 DNA follows: TGCAGCGTTGAAGTTACTCCAGGGTCCTCTGGGGCCAACGTCCTGACTTTC. As protein: CSVEVTPGSSGANVLTF.

The J gene is TRBJ1-2, the V gene TRBV5-1; D unclear. The germline V gene encodes CDR1 SGHRS and CDR2 YFSETQ. The V end lost 4 bases, the J end lost 12 bases, and 22 bases lay between the germline ends. This CDR3 region has 14 residues. The CDR3 loop reads CASSLGREVDQHTF. In DNA, the CDR3 is TGCGCCAGCAGCCTGGGGAGGGAAGTAGACCAGCACACCTTC.

This clonotype was seen just once. A much bigger clone sits one base away, suggesting this may be a read error. This chain connects TRBV9 to TRBJ1-1; possible D gene TRBD1, 6 bases. The CDR3 runs 16 residues. The V end was cut by 3 bases, the J end by 5 bases, with 20 bases between. Germline V lookup: CDR1 SGDLS, CDR2 YYNGEE. This CDR3 reads CASSAGGAVGGTEAFF. CDR3 sequence (DNA): TGTGCCAGCAGCGCGGGGGGGGCGGTCGGGGGAACTGAAGCTTTCTTT.

The chain joins TRBV7-9 to TRBJ2-3, with D perhaps given as TRBD1 or TRBD2 (5 bases each). The CDR3 runs 14 residues. Between the trimmed V and J ends, which lost 5 bases and 0 bases, there was a span of 9 bases. The germline V gene encodes CDR1 SEHNR and CDR2 FQNEAQ (reference sequence). The CDR3 region is CASSPRDSTDTQYF. The CDR3 bases are TGTGCCAGCAGCCCCAGGGACAGCACAGATACGCAGTATTTT.

CDR3 DNA sequence: TGTGCCAGCTGTCCCTCGGGCGGGGCCAACGTCCTGACTTTC. Its protein product is CASCPSGGANVLTF. The chain carries TRBV7-9 and TRBJ2-6; D ambiguous. Germline CDR1 reads SEHNR; CDR2 reads FQNEAQ (reference sequence). CDR3 length equals 14 residues. Deletions cut 8 bases from V and 4 bases from J, with 12 bases between.

This chain joins TRBV29-1 and TRBJ1-2, with D possibly matching TRBD1 (5 bases). The V gene's germline CDR1 is SQVTM and CDR2 ANQGSEA. V shed 4 bases and J shed 8 bases, with 17 bases lying between them. This CDR3 region has 13 residues. The CDR3 DNA follows: TGCAGCGTTGTGGGACCGCGCAGTTACGGCTACACCTTC. It specifies CSVVGPRSYGYTF.

This clonotype was counted ten times or more. This chain links TRBV25-1 with TRBJ2-7; the D gene could be TRBD1 or TRBD2 (5 bases each). The length of the CDR3 is 15 residues. V was shortened by 3 bases and J by 0 bases, with 12 bases between the two germline ends. From germline, CDR1 is MGHDK and CDR2 SYGVNS. The CDR3 DNA sequence: TGTGCCAGCAGTGATGAGGGACGGGGCTCCTACGAGCAGTACTTC. It translates to CASSDEGRGSYEQYF.

This clonotype turned up a few times. As DNA, the CDR3 is TGTGCCAGCAGCCGCGGACTAGCGGGGGAGGTCTACGAGCAGTACTTC. Translation gives CASSRGLAGEVYEQYF. This chain links TRBV7-2 with TRBJ2-7; 13 nucleotides align to TRBD2. From germline, CDR1 is SGHTA and CDR2 FQGNSA. Germline trimming cut 5 bases from V and 3 bases from J; bases unmatched to any gene: 7. This CDR3 comprises 16 residues. The full variable domain, completed using reference TRBV7-2 and TRBJ2-7, is GAGVSQSPSNKVTEKGKDVELRCDPISGHTALYWYRQSLGQGLEFLIYFQGNSAPDKSGLPSDRFSAERTGGSVSTLTIQRTQQEDSAVYLCASSRGLAGEVYEQYFGPGTRLTVT.

To note about this clonotype: This may be a read error: a much more frequent sequence differs by one nucleotide. The J gene is TRBJ1-1, the V gene TRBV7-9, with TRBD1 as a possible D gene (5 bases). V was trimmed by 8 bases and J by 3 bases, leaving 22 bases between them. Looked up from germline, CDR1 is SEHNR and CDR2 is FQNEAQ (reference sequence). This CDR3 contains 16 residues. The CDR3 sequence is CASGRWSWGFDTEAFF. As DNA, the CDR3 is TGTGCCAGCGGCCGCTGGAGTTGGGGCTTTGACACTGAAGCTTTCTTT. Full variable domain (remainder filled in from reference TRBV7-9 and TRBJ1-1): DTGVSQNPRHKITKRGQNVTFRCDPISEHNRLYWYRQTLGQGPEFLTYFQNEAQLEKSRLLSDRFSAERPKGSFSTLEIQRTEQGDSAMYLCASGRWSWGFDTEAFFGQGTRLTVV.

The rearrangement links TRBV27 to TRBJ1-4; D unclear. Trimming left V 2 bases short and J 8 bases short, with 12 bases between. The CDR3 loop spans 14 amino acids. In germline, CDR1 is MNHEY, CDR2 SMNVEV (reference sequence). The CDR3, as DNA: TGTGCCAGCAGTTTAGGAGGGCAGCGGGAAAAACTGTTTTTT. Protein: CASSLGGQREKLFF. The full variable domain, rest sourced from reference TRBV27 and TRBJ1-4, is EAQVTQNPRYLITVTGKKLTVTCSQNMNHEYMSWYRQDPGLGLRQIYYSMNVEVTDKGDVPEGYKVSRKEKRNFPLILESPSPNQTSLYFCASSLGGQREKLFFGSGTQLSVL.

This clonotype was observed many times. V usage is TRBV10-3 and J usage is TRBJ2-6, with no clear D. The CDR3 extends over 12 amino acids. Germline V lookup: CDR1 ENHRY, CDR2 SYGVKD. Trimming stripped 4 bases from V and 2 bases from J, with 0 bases between. CDR3 DNA sequence: TGTGCCATCAGTGCTGGGGCCAACGTCCTGACTTTC. It yields the protein CAISAGANVLTF.

The chain has TRBV20-1 and TRBJ2-5; 7 bases are shared with TRBD1. This CDR3 has 17 amino acids. Germline values: CDR1 DFQATT, CDR2 SNEGSKA (reference sequence). The junction had 11 bases not matched to a gene; V was cut back by 0 bases and J by 1 base. The CDR3 loop is CSARDPYRGEGQETQYF. As DNA, the CDR3 is TGCAGTGCTAGAGATCCTTACAGGGGCGAAGGCCAAGAGACCCAGTACTTC.

This rearrangement joins TRBV6-1 to TRBJ1-2; 7 bases align to TRBD1. Germline assignment: CDR1 MNHNS and CDR2 SASEGT. The trim removed 11 bases at V and 4 bases at J, leaving 16 bases unmatched. The CDR3 spans 15 residues. The CDR3 nucleotides read TGTGCCTGGAGTAGATACCCGGGACAGTCCTATGGCTACACCTTC. Translated, it gives CAWSRYPGQSYGYTF.

The gene calls are TRBV29-1 and TRBJ2-5, with D possibly TRBD2 on 5 matching bases. Trimming pared 8 bases from V and 1 base from J, leaving 17 bases between. From germline, CDR1 is SQVTM and CDR2 ANQGSEA. The CDR3 covers 14 residues. The CDR3 protein is CSQGWGEVQETQYF. CDR3 sequence (DNA): TGCAGCCAAGGTTGGGGAGAGGTCCAAGAGACCCAGTACTTC.

The rearrangement uses TRBV10-3 and TRBJ1-2; D gene uncertain. Trimming cost V 6 bases and J 12 bases, with 20 bases left between them. Germline values: CDR1 ENHRY, CDR2 SYGVKD. This CDR3 has 13 amino acids. The CDR3 reads CAISEPLPSGNTF. The CDR3 region has the DNA TGTGCCATCAGCGAGCCGCTCCCCTCTGGAAACACCTTC.

The V and J genes are TRBV30 and TRBJ1-1; D uncertain. The germline V and J ends were trimmed by 3 bases and 7 bases, with 9 bases remaining between them. CDR3 size: 11 residues. CDR1 and CDR2 (germline): GTSNPN, SVGIG (reference sequence). The CDR3 nucleotides are TGTGCCTGGAGGACGCCTTTTGAAGCTTTCTTT. Translating it yields CAWRTPFEAFF.

There are a few counts of this clonotype. The chain combines TRBV12-5 with TRBJ1-1, with D hard to call. Germline V lookup: CDR1 LGHNT, CDR2 FRNRAP. V shed 5 bases and J shed 3 bases, with 10 bases lying between them. The CDR3 is made up of 13 amino acids. The CDR3 bases are TGTGCTAGTGGTCCGTCCGGGTACACTGAAGCTTTCTTT. The encoded protein is CASGPSGYTEAFF. Full variable domain (missing parts from reference TRBV12-5 and TRBJ1-1): DARVTQTPRHKVTEMGQEVTMRCQPILGHNTVFWYRQTMMQGLELLAYFRNRAPLDDSGMPKDRFSAEMPDATLATLKIQPSEPRDSAVYFCASGPSGYTEAFFGQGTRLTVV.

This clonotype was detected ten times or more. J is TRBJ2-2 and V is TRBV10-3, with TRBD1 identical over 8 bases. With 0 bases clipped from V and 2 bases from J, the junction kept 2 bases outside the gene matches. The CDR3 has 16 residues. Germline values: CDR1 ENHRY, CDR2 SYGVKD. CDR3 residues: CAISESGQVNTGELFF. The CDR3 nucleotides are TGTGCCATCAGTGAGTCGGGACAGGTCAACACCGGGGAGCTGTTTTTT.

In regard to this clonotype: The junction does not match germline at one end; this may be a read error. The gene calls are TRBV5-5 and TRBJ1-2, with D unresolved. The CDR3 loop spans 15 amino acids. CDR1 and CDR2 (germline): SGHKS, YYEKEE (reference sequence). The DNA of the CDR3 is TGTGCCAGCGGCTTGACGGCCCGGCAGACGTATGGCTACACCTTC. As protein: CASGLTARQTYGYTF.

This clonotype was counted ten times or more. The chain is built from TRBV20-1 and TRBJ2-6; D remains ambiguous. The ends were cut back, 5 bases at V and 0 bases at J, with 8 bases in the middle. Germline values: CDR1 DFQATT, CDR2 SNEGSKA (reference sequence). There are 14 residues in the CDR3. CDR3 coding DNA: TGCAGTGCTTTCAGGAGCTCTGGGGCCAACGTCCTGACTTTC. Its translation is CSAFRSSGANVLTF.

This clonotype was seen ten or more times. The gene calls are TRBV7-2 and TRBJ2-2; D ambiguous. Germline CDR1 reads SGHTA; CDR2 reads FQGNSA. This CDR3 spans 12 amino acids. Trimming left V 4 bases short and J 10 bases short, with 10 bases between. CDR3 in amino acids: CASSYPGLELFF. The DNA of the CDR3 is TGTGCCAGCAGCTATCCTGGGCTGGAGCTGTTTTTT.

This chain connects TRBV24-1 to TRBJ2-7; TRBD1 matches 8 bases. The CDR3 is 13 residues long. Looked up from germline, CDR1 is KGHDR and CDR2 is SFDVKD. After removal of 4 bases from V and 6 bases from J, the junction contained 4 bases not matched to a gene. The CDR3 region has the DNA TGTGCCACCAGTGACATCGGGACAGGCGAGCAGTACTTC. Protein sequence: CATSDIGTGEQYF.